Below, 7 T cell receptor beta chains from the same sample are listed, as sequenced in a study of blood T cell repertoires in COVID-19. Method: immunoSEQ multiplex PCR; TCRdb's copy keeps in-frame clones and lacks some. The table includes 190,000 or so clones, about 90% detected once. Sequenced material: PBMCs or T cells enriched from blood (not recorded which). The receptors come from a woman aged 25-40 years who had recovered from COVID-19.

The genes are TRBV6-5 and TRBJ1-1; perhaps TRBD1 as D (6 bases). The germline V and J ends were trimmed by 6 bases and 4 bases, with 15 bases remaining between them. This CDR3 spans 14 amino acids. The germline V gene encodes CDR1 MNHEY and CDR2 SVGAGI. CDR3 sequence (DNA): TGTGCCAGCAGAACCTTGGGGGCTAGCACTGAAGCTTTCTTT. The encoded protein is CASRTLGASTEAFF.

V is TRBV7-9 and J is TRBJ2-5, with 8 bases identical to TRBD2. The CDR3 covers 17 residues. Germline lookup yields CDR1 SEHNR and CDR2 FQNEAQ (reference sequence). With 8 bases clipped from V and 5 bases from J, the junction kept 19 bases outside the gene matches. CDR3 sequence reads: CASHEGREAGGVETQYF. The DNA for the CDR3 is TGTGCCAGCCACGAGGGGCGGGAGGCCGGTGGGGTGGAGACCCAGTACTTC.

This clone appeared a few times. The chain links TRBV7-3 to TRBJ2-1, with TRBD2 matching over 8 bases. Unmatched junction bases numbered 4, after V lost 0 bases and J lost 6 bases. This CDR3 contains 15 residues. The germline V gene encodes CDR1 SGHTA and CDR2 FQGTGA. CDR3 residues: CASSLTQREFNEQFF. The CDR3 region has the DNA TGTGCCAGCAGCTTAACCCAGCGGGAGTTCAATGAGCAGTTCTTC.

The gene calls are TRBV7-8 and TRBJ2-2; a weak D match, TRBD2 (5 bases). This CDR3 is built from 15 residues. CDR1 SGHVS and CDR2 FQNEAQ come from the germline V gene. V lost 5 bases and J 4 bases, leaving 14 bases between the germline ends. The DNA of the CDR3 is TGTGCCAGCAGCGTTCGGGGTTGGATCACCGGGGAGCTGTTTTTT. Residues: CASSVRGWITGELFF.

The rearrangement links TRBV13 to TRBJ1-2; D perhaps matches TRBD1 (6 bases). The CDR3 is 14 amino acids. The V and J ends lost 5 bases and 6 bases respectively, with 16 bases between them. The germline gives CDR1 PRHDT, CDR2 FYEKMQ (reference sequence). CDR3 region: CASSRHPGDDGYTF. For the CDR3, the DNA is TGTGCCAGCAGCCGTCACCCAGGGGATGATGGCTACACCTTC.

The chain carries TRBV4-3 and TRBJ2-7; 9 bases fit TRBD1. This CDR3 is 16 amino acids long. V trimming: 0 bases; J trimming: 6 bases; junction bases outside the gene matches: 9. The germline V gene has CDR1 LGHNA and CDR2 YSLEER. DNA of the CDR3: TGCGCCAGCAGCCAAGATGGCAAGGGGACAGGGTTCGAGCAGTACTTC. This sequence encodes CASSQDGKGTGFEQYF.

This chain uses TRBV7-8 with TRBJ2-1; TRBD2 matches at 7 bases. Germline CDR1 and CDR2: SGHVS and FQNEAQ. J gave up 5 bases and V 5 bases, and 9 bases lay outside the gene matches. This CDR3 is built from 15 residues. The CDR3 region is CASSISSGPHNEQFF. CDR3 sequence (DNA): TGTGCCAGCAGCATTTCTAGCGGTCCTCACAATGAGCAGTTCTTC. Together with reference TRBV7-8 and TRBJ2-1, the CDR3 gives the full variable domain: GAGVSQSPRYKVAKRGQDVALRCDPISGHVSLFWYQQALGQGPEFLTYFQNEAQLDKSGLPSDRFFAERPEGSVSTLKIQRTQQEDSAVYLCASSISSGPHNEQFFGPGTRLTVL.